This TCR beta chain was obtained from a study of CD8+ T cells in alopecia areata. Germline lookup yields CDR1 LNHNV and CDR2 YYDKDF (reference sequence). V shed 0 bases and J shed 0 bases, with 17 bases lying between them. The CDR3 has 18 amino acids. This clone was seen only once. RNA extraction was followed by reverse transcription into cDNA, which acted as the sequencing template. Generated by immunoSEQ multiplex PCR, the TCRdb table keeps only in-frame clones and is missing some. This repertoire shows about 97,000 clones, about 40% found once; its top ten account for 1% to 1.5%. The rearrangement joins TRBV15 to TRBJ2-5, with D unclear. This receptor was obtained from a human donor with alopecia areata. The specimen sequenced was CD4+ T cells sorted from blood. Here the CDR3 DNA reads TGTGCCACCAGCAGAGATCTCAGTGTGGAGTCTAACCAAGAGACCCAGTACTTC. Translated: CATSRDLSVESNQETQYF. Variable domain in full (rest from reference TRBV15 and TRBJ2-5): DAMVIQNPRYQVTQFGKPVTLSCSQTLNHNVMYWYQQKSSQAPKLLFHYYDKDFNNEADTPDNFQSRRPNTSFCFLDIRSPGLGDTAMYLCATSRDLSVESNQETQYFGPGTRLLVL.